There are a few counts of the clone carrying this TCR beta chain. Via MiXCR, TCRdb re-called the 5' RACE reads, giving one row per CDR3 protein. The sample gives roughly 130,000 distinct CDR3 sequences, about 15% of which show up once; approximately 15% is in the top ten. This entry comes from a study of T-cell memory formation after mild COVID-19. At the level of the study: Most TCR clusters belonged to a single donor.

Material for sequencing was PBMCs or a T cell subset sorted from them (not recorded which). The sequence came from an adult woman who had mild COVID-19 (a few samples of this study predate the infection). Cell type and time point are not known.

DNA for the CDR3: TGTGCCAGCAGCGTTGGGACAGGGGGTTACAATGAGCAGTTCTTC. Protein product: CASSVGTGGYNEQFF. The rearrangement joins TRBV7-7 to TRBJ2-1; 11 bases are shared with TRBD1. CDR3 length: 15 amino acids. The germline CDR1 and CDR2 sequences are SSHAT and FNYEAQ (reference sequence). Trimming took 5 bases from V and 4 from J; bases not matched to a gene: 4. The variable domain in full, completed from reference TRBV7-7 and TRBJ2-1, reads GAGVSQSPRYKVTKRGQDVTLRCDPISSHATLYWYQQALGQGPEFLTYFNYEAQPDKSGLPSDRFSAERPEGSISTLTIQRTEQRDSAMYRCASSVGTGGYNEQFFGPGTRLTVL.